The T cell receptor beta chain under discussion was sequenced for a study of T cells in Graves' hyperthyroidism and ophthalmopathy. In germline, CDR1 is SGHTA, CDR2 FQGNSA. V shed 2 bases, J shed 5 bases, and the junction held 23 bases outside the gene matches. The length of the CDR3 is 20 residues. Study-wide points: Blood held most thyroid clonotypes expanded above 0.001 frequency. Ophthalmopathy stood apart from stable hyperthyroidism in a 13 V-J model.

This clonotype was counted between two and nine times. Its target is unknown. Using RNA transcripts as the source, TCR beta CDR3 regions were amplified. TCR CDR3 regions were first amplified by RT-PCR with HTBI primers. TCRdb re-called the multiplex PCR reads with MiXCR, one entry per CDR3 protein. The table lists about 640,000 distinct CDR3 sequences, around 20% of them singletons, with 30% to 40% in the top ten. Each diagnosis drew on symptoms, thyroxine, TRAb, thyroid ultrasound and orbital computed tomography findings. This rearrangement joins TRBV7-2 to TRBJ1-2; TRBD1 matches 7 bases. Material for sequencing was blood. The clonotype comes from a man aged 25-40 years with Graves' ophthalmopathy. The DNA of the CDR3 is TGTGCCAGCAGCTTAACTTGGACAACGATAGTCGGGACAGACGGATATGGCTACACCTTC. It encodes CASSLTWTTIVGTDGYGYTF.